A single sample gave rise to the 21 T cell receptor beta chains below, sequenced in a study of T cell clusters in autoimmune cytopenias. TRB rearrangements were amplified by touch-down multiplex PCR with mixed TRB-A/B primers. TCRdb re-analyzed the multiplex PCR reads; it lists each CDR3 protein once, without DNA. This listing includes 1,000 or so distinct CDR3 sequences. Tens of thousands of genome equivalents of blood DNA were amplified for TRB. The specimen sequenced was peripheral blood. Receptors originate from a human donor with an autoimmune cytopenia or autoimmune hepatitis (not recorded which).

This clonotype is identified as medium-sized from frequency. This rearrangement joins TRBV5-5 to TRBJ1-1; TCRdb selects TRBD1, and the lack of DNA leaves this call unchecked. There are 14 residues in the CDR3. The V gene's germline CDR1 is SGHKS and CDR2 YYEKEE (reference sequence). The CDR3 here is CASSLGHPGGEAFF.

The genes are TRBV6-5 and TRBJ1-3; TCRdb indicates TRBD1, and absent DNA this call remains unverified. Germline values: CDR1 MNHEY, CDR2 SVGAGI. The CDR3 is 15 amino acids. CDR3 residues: CASSYDGTGGNTIYF.

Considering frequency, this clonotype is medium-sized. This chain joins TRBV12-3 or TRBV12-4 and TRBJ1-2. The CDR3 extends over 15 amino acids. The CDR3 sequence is CASSFMARANYGYTF.

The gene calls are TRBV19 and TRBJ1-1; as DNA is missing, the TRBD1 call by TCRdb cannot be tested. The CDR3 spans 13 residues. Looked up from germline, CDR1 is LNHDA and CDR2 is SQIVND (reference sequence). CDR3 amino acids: CASSIEGAGEAFF.

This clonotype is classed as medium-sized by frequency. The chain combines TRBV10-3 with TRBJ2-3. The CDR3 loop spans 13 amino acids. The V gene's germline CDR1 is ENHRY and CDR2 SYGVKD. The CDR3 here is CAISSHGTDTQYF.

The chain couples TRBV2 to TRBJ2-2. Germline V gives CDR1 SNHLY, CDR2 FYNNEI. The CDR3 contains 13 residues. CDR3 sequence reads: CASRFADTGELFF.

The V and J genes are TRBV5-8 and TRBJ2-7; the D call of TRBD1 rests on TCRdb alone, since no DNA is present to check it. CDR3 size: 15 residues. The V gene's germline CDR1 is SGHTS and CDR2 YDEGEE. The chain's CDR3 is CASSFRDRRSYEQYF.

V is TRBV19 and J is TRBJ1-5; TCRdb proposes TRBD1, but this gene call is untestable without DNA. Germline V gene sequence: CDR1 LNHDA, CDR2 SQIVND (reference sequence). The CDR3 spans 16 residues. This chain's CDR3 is CASSIDIGQPSLPQHF.

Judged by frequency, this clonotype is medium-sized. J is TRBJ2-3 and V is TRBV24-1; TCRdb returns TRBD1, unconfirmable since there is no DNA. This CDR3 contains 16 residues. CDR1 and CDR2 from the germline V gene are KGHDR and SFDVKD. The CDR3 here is CATSDQQGVGTDTQYF.

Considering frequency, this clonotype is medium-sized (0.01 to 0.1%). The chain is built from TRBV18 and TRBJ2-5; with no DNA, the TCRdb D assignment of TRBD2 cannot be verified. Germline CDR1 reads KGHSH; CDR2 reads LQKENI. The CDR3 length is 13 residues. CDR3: CASSPGGKETQYF.

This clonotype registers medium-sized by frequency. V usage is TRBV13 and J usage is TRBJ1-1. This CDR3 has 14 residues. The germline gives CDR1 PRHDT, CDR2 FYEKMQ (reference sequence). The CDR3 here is CASSSLAGQGWTFF.

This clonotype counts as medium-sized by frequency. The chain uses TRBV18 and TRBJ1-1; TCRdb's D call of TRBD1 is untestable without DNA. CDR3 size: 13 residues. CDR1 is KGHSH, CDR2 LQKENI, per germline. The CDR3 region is CASSPGQNTEAFF.

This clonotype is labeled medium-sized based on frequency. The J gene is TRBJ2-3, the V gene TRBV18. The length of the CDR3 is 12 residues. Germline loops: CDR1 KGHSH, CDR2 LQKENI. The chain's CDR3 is CASSVWTDTQYF.

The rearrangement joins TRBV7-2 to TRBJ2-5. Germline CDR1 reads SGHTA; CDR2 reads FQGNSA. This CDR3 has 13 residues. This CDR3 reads CASSKWFRETQYF.

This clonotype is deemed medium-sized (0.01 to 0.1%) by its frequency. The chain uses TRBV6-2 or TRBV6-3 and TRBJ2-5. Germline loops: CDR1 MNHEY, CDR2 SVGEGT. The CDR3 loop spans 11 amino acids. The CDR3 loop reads CASQLEGAQYF.

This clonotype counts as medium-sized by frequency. CDR3 residues: CASSPDIDGRQPQHF. V and J are TRBV7-6 and TRBJ1-5. The CDR3 extends over 15 amino acids. CDR1 is SGHVS and CDR2 is FNYEAQ in the germline V gene.

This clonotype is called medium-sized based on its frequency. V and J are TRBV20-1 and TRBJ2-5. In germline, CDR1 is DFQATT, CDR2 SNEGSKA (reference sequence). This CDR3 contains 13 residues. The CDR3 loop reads CSASLAFQETQYF.

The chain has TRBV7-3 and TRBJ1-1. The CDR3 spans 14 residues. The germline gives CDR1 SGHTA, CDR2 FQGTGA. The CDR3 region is CASSLLAGNTEAFF.

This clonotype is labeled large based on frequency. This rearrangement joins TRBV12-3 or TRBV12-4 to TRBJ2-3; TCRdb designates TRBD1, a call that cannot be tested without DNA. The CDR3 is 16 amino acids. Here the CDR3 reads CASSQTGRLSTDTQYF.

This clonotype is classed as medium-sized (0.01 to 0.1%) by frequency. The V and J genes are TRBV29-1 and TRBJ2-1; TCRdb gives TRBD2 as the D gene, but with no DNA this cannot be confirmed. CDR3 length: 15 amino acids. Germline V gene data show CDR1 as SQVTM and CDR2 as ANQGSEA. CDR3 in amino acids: CSAFGADLLYNEQFF.

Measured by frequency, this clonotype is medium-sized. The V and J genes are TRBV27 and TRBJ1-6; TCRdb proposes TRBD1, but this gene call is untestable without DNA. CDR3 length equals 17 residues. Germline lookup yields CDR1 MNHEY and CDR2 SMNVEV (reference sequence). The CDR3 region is CASSLSDPGDNNSPLHF.